The clone carrying this T cell receptor beta chain was seen at least ten times. CD8+CD57+ cell expansion, shown by flow cytometry, had occurred in the patients selected for sequencing. The record originates from a study of CD8+CD57+ T cells in acquired aplastic anemia. V lost 5 bases to trimming and J lost 1 base, with 14 bases between them. The CDR3 is made up of 15 amino acids. CDR3 and TCR beta VDJ profiling relied on genomic DNA as the template. TCRdb called the reads again in MiXCR, with one record for every CDR3 protein. Found here are under 350,000 distinct CDR3 sequences, approximately 57% of them singletons; the top ten hold 1.3%.

The receptor comes from a human donor with aplastic anemia. The source material was sorted CD4+, CD8+, or CD8+CD57+ T cells (not recorded which) from PBMCs. This sequence joins TRBV12-3 or TRBV12-4 and TRBJ2-5; no clear D gene. The CDR3 DNA is TGTGCCAGCAGTCCCGCTCCCCCCCGCCAAGAGACCCAGTACTTC. This translates into CASSPAPPRQETQYF.